The 25 T cell receptor beta chains below were found in one sample sequenced in a study of regulatory T cells in long-lasting Graves disease. TCRdb re-called the reads with MiXCR, one entry per CDR3 protein. The sample lists 800 to 1,100 distinct CDR3 sequences, roughly three quarters seen once, with about 10% in the top ten. PBMC RNA was the source of the TCR library. This material consisted of peripheral blood mononuclear cells (PBMCs), taken with antithyroid drug treatment, in newly diagnosed or persistent Graves disease (not recorded which). The receptors were sampled from a woman younger than 45 with Graves disease.

The chain combines TRBV14 with TRBJ2-2; D gene unclear. This CDR3 contains 14 residues. Trimming shortened V by 3 bases and J by 6 bases, and 11 bases separated the two germline ends. Germline CDR1 SGHDN, CDR2 FVKESK. CDR3 DNA: TGTGCCAGCAGCCATTTGCTAGTGCCCGGGGAGCTGTTTTTT. Protein sequence: CASSHLLVPGELFF.

The chain joins TRBV6-1 to TRBJ1-4; unclear D gene. Trimming shortened V by 6 bases and J by 7 bases, and 21 bases separated the two germline ends. CDR3 length equals 16 residues. CDR1 MNHNS and CDR2 SASEGT come from the germline V gene. CDR3: CASSLTLGRAGEKLFF. CDR3 nucleotides: TGTGCCAGCAGCCTCACGCTCGGACGGGCGGGTGAAAAACTGTTTTTT.

The chain couples TRBV10-3 to TRBJ2-4; D possibly corresponds to TRBD2 (5 bases). The germline V and J ends were trimmed by 0 bases and 1 base, with 13 bases remaining between them. The CDR3 covers 17 residues. CDR1 is ENHRY, CDR2 SYGVKD, per germline. The CDR3 DNA reads TGTGCCATCAGTGAGTCGAGAGACCCGGGGGCCAAAAACATTCAGTACTTC. Its protein is CAISESRDPGAKNIQYF.

The chain employs TRBV28 and TRBJ2-7; D is possibly TRBD1 (6 bases). V shed 7 bases and J shed 5 bases, with 18 bases lying between them. This CDR3 spans 14 amino acids. Germline CDR1 is MDHEN and CDR2 is SYDVKM. The CDR3 nucleotides are TGTGCCAGCAAAGGCAGGACCCGGACAGACGAGCAGTACTTC. This sequence encodes CASKGRTRTDEQYF.

The V call is TRBV29-1, the J call TRBJ2-1; 10 bases agree with TRBD1. Germline V gene data show CDR1 as SQVTM and CDR2 as ANQGSEA. CDR3 length: 10 amino acids. Trimming cost V 3 bases and J 15 bases; bases outside gene matches: 2. In DNA, the CDR3 is TGCAGCGTTGAGACAGGGGGCTGGTTCTTC. It yields the protein CSVETGGWFF.

The chain is built from TRBV20-1 and TRBJ2-7; D not certain. V lost 3 bases, J lost 2 bases, and 8 bases lay in between. Germline CDR1 is DFQATT and CDR2 is SNEGSKA (reference sequence). The CDR3 runs to 12 residues. CDR3 protein: CSARDVTYEQYF. The CDR3 bases are TGCAGTGCTAGGGACGTAACCTACGAGCAGTACTTC.

The V gene is TRBV11-1, the J gene TRBJ2-7, with 8 bases lining up with TRBD2. V was pared by 5 bases and J by 5 bases, with 11 bases of the junction left unmatched. CDR3 length equals 15 residues. Germline V lookup: CDR1 SGHAT, CDR2 FQDESV (reference sequence). For the CDR3, the DNA is TGTGCCAGCAGCCCCCAGCGGGAGAGAATCCACGAGCAGTACTTC. This gives the protein CASSPQRERIHEQYF.

The V and J genes are TRBV7-6 and TRBJ2-2, with TRBD2 matching 13 bases. Trimming took 5 bases from V and 4 from J; bases not matched to a gene: 7. Germline-derived CDR1 and CDR2 are SGHVS and FNYEAQ. CDR3 length: 17 amino acids. This chain's CDR3 is CASSPGLAGVATGELFF. In DNA, the CDR3 is TGTGCCAGCAGCCCTGGACTAGCGGGAGTGGCCACCGGGGAGCTGTTTTTT.

This chain joins TRBV28 and TRBJ1-5; D is perhaps TRBD1 (6 bases). CDR3 length: 16 amino acids. In germline, CDR1 is MDHEN, CDR2 SYDVKM. V was pared by 2 bases and J by 4 bases, with 15 bases between. The CDR3 nucleotides read TGTGCCAGCAGTTTAGTGGGGGCTCTTCGAAATCAGCCCCAGCATTTT. Translation: CASSLVGALRNQPQHF.

The V and J genes are TRBV5-1 and TRBJ2-1; 11 bases agree with TRBD2. V was pared by 0 bases and J by 7 bases, with 3 bases of the junction left unmatched. This CDR3 is built from 15 residues. Looked up from germline, CDR1 is SGHRS and CDR2 is YFSETQ. The CDR3 nucleotides are TGCGCCAGCAGCTTGGATGCTAGCGGGAGGAATGAGCAGTTCTTC. Protein: CASSLDASGRNEQFF.

The V and J genes are TRBV7-7 and TRBJ2-3, with a tentative D call TRBD2 (5 bases). Germline CDR1 is SSHAT and CDR2 is FNYEAQ (reference sequence). The CDR3 runs 14 residues. CDR3 in DNA: TGTGCTAGCGCCTCCGGGCCGAGCACAGATACGCAGTATTTT. Protein sequence: CASASGPSTDTQYF.

The gene calls are TRBV4-2 and TRBJ2-1; D is undetermined. Germline-derived CDR1 and CDR2 are LGHNA and YNFKEQ. The V and J ends lost 0 bases and 8 bases respectively, with 11 bases between them. CDR3 length: 14 residues. The CDR3 loop reads CASSQDSRMDEQFF. The CDR3 DNA reads as TGTGCCAGCAGCCAAGATTCCCGTATGGATGAGCAGTTCTTC.

V and J are TRBV27 and TRBJ1-2; D is unresolved. The CDR3 contains 14 residues. The germline gives CDR1 MNHEY, CDR2 SMNVEV (reference sequence). V was pared by 0 bases and J by 12 bases, with 17 bases between. The CDR3 DNA sequence: TGTGCCAGCAGTTTATCTTGGAGGAGGAGGTTCCACACCTTC. It translates to CASSLSWRRRFHTF.

This chain joins TRBV7-6 and TRBJ1-1; 7 nucleotides match TRBD1. From germline, CDR1 is SGHVS and CDR2 FNYEAQ. The CDR3 has 16 residues. J lost 0 bases, V lost 5 bases, and 9 bases had no gene match. The CDR3 sequence: CASSNDREAMNTEAFF. CDR3 sequence (DNA): TGTGCCAGCAGCAACGACAGGGAGGCAATGAACACTGAAGCTTTCTTT.

J is TRBJ1-1 and V is TRBV2; TRBD1 matches 11 bases. V lost 7 bases, J lost 6 bases, and 10 bases stayed unmatched. Germline CDR1 SNHLY, CDR2 FYNNEI. This CDR3 spans 15 amino acids. CDR3 protein: CASTITGTGGSEAFF. The CDR3 coding sequence is TGTGCCAGCACAATAACCGGGACAGGGGGGTCTGAAGCTTTCTTT.

The rearrangement links TRBV10-3 to TRBJ2-5; 11 bases align to TRBD2. Germline assignment: CDR1 ENHRY and CDR2 SYGVKD. V shed 0 bases and J 1 base; nucleotides not matched to a gene: 1. CDR3 length equals 16 residues. The CDR3 protein is CAISESLAGVQETQYF. CDR3 bases: TGTGCCATCAGTGAGTCACTAGCGGGAGTCCAAGAGACCCAGTACTTC.

The rearrangement links TRBV6-5 to TRBJ2-2; D might be TRBD2 (6 bases). The V end was cut by 1 base, the J end by 5 bases, with 11 bases between. The CDR3 totals 15 residues. Looked up from germline, CDR1 is MNHEY and CDR2 is SVGAGI. The CDR3 loop reads CASSYLGTGTGELFF. The CDR3, as DNA: TGTGCCAGCAGTTACTTGGGGACTGGGACCGGGGAGCTGTTTTTT.

The J gene is TRBJ2-7, the V gene TRBV28, with 9 bases that match TRBD2. CDR1 and CDR2 (germline): MDHEN, SYDVKM. The CDR3 is 14 amino acids. The ends lost 6 bases at V and 4 bases at J; junction bases unmatched: 7. CDR3 protein: CASSLSGSLYEQYF. The CDR3 DNA follows: TGTGCCAGCAGCCTTAGCGGGAGCTTATACGAGCAGTACTTC.

CDR3 residues: CASSPPNGRTEQFF. The CDR3 DNA sequence: TGTGCCAGCTCACCACCAAACGGGAGGACTGAGCAGTTCTTC. The rearrangement links TRBV18 to TRBJ2-1; 7 bases map to TRBD2. This CDR3 has 14 residues. V lost 0 bases to trimming and J lost 9 bases; unmatched junction nucleotides: 5. CDR1 and CDR2 from the germline V gene are KGHSH and LQKENI.

J is TRBJ1-2 and V is TRBV4-3; tentatively, D is TRBD1 (5 bases). Deletions cut 1 base from V and 3 bases from J, with 18 bases between. The CDR3 spans 17 residues. Germline V gene sequence: CDR1 LGHNA, CDR2 YSLEER. The CDR3 coding sequence is TGCGCCAGCAGCCAAGTGGCCCCTCAGGGACGGGACTATGGCTACACCTTC. This sequence encodes CASSQVAPQGRDYGYTF.

The V and J genes are TRBV27 and TRBJ1-1, with D tentatively TRBD1 (5 bases). The germline CDR1 and CDR2 sequences are MNHEY and SMNVEV (reference sequence). This CDR3 has 13 amino acids. Trimming stripped 7 bases from V and 2 bases from J, with 11 bases between. The CDR3 region is CASIGGGNTEAFF. The DNA for the CDR3 is TGTGCCAGCATCGGGGGGGGTAACACTGAAGCTTTCTTT.

The J gene is TRBJ2-2, the V gene TRBV25-1; 12 bases are shared with TRBD1. Trimming removed 5 bases from V and 6 bases from J; junction bases left unmatched: 13. The CDR3 contains 18 residues. Germline V gene data show CDR1 as MGHDK and CDR2 as SYGVNS. CDR3 bases: TGTGCCAGCAGTCCTCAGCCGGGACAGGGGGCATCCTCCGGGGAGCTGTTTTTT. Its translation is CASSPQPGQGASSGELFF.

V is TRBV30 and J is TRBJ2-7; D is ambiguous. Trimming cost V 3 bases and J 3 bases, with 6 bases left between them. Germline V gene sequence: CDR1 GTSNPN, CDR2 SVGIG (reference sequence). The CDR3 has 11 residues. The CDR3 nucleotides read TGTGCCTGGAGCCCGGGCTACGAGCAGTACTTC. Amino acid sequence: CAWSPGYEQYF.

The rearrangement links TRBV11-2 to TRBJ2-7; D unresolved. V was trimmed by 5 bases and J by 2 bases, leaving 16 bases between them. The CDR3 extends over 15 amino acids. Germline assignment: CDR1 SGHAT and CDR2 FQNNGV. CDR3 loop: CASSQSGFETYEQYF. The CDR3 DNA follows: TGTGCCAGCAGCCAGTCCGGATTCGAAACCTACGAGCAGTACTTC.

V usage is TRBV29-1 and J usage is TRBJ1-1; D ambiguous. The V gene lost 7 bases and the J gene lost 8 bases, with 11 bases spanning the gap. Germline-derived CDR1 and CDR2 are SQVTM and ANQGSEA. The CDR3 is made up of 10 amino acids. The CDR3 protein is CSASGIEAFF. CDR3 sequence (DNA): TGCAGCGCCAGCGGGATCGAAGCTTTCTTT.